The rows below give T cell receptor beta chains drawn from one sample of a study of cytomegalovirus exposure and HLA in healthy donors. TCRdb's copy holds only in-frame clones and misses some; the assay was immunoSEQ multiplex PCR. The sample gives 95,000 to 110,000 clones, about 9.5% of which show up once; under 6% is in the top ten. Sequenced material: PBMCs. These receptors were obtained from a man aged 40-50 years in good health and CMV-seropositive. Each CDR3 is given with its conserved first and last residue. The D gene is left open where the match is weak. Clone size is given for some rows only: seen once, a few or many times, or a class if the clone is expanded.

>TRBV19|TRBJ1-2|few|.
TGTGCCAGTAGTATAGATCGGAACAGCCCCTATGGCTACACCTTC
CASSIDRNSPYGYTF
>TRBV4-2|TRBJ2-7|.|TRBD1
TGTGCCAGCAGCCTGACAGGGGACTACGAGCAGTACTTC
CASSLTGDYEQYF
>TRBV7-3|TRBJ2-7|.|TRBD1
TGTGCCAGCAGCGGGGGGACAGGGAGCGAGCAGTACTTC
CASSGGTGSEQYF
>TRBV14|TRBJ2-1|.|TRBD2
TGTGCCAGCAGCCAGTTACTAGCGGGAGTCGATGAGCAGTTCTTC
CASSQLLAGVDEQFF
>TRBV7-2|TRBJ1-5|few|TRBD1
TGTGCCAGCAGCTTAATTGGAGGGGGCTTAAATCAGCCCCAGCATTTT
CASSLIGGGLNQPQHF
>TRBV4-1|TRBJ2-7|few|TRBD2
TGCGCCAGCAGCCATTTAACTGGACTAGGCGGCTACGAGCAGTACTTC
CASSHLTGLGGYEQYF
>TRBV5-4|TRBJ2-3|few|TRBD2
TGTGCCAGCAGCTTGTCTAGCGGAAGTACAGATACGCAGTATTTT
CASSLSSGSTDTQYF
>TRBV7-3|TRBJ2-7|.|.
TGTGCCAGCAGCTCTCAGGGGGGACCGGGCGAGCAGTACTTC
CASSSQGGPGEQYF
>TRBV28|TRBJ2-7|.|.
TGTGCCAGCAGTTTAGGGGGGAGGGGGTACGAGCAGTACTTC
CASSLGGRGYEQYF
>TRBV7-3|TRBJ2-5|once|TRBD2
TGTGCCAGCAGCTCGGGGACTAGCGGGACGGAGACCCAGTACTTC
CASSSGTSGTETQYF
>TRBV7-8|TRBJ2-1|.|.
TGTGCCAGCAGCTTAGTCCCGGGGTACAATGAGCAGTTCTTC
CASSLVPGYNEQFF
>TRBV29-1|TRBJ2-5|few|TRBD2
TGCAGCGTCGGACTAGCGGGAGGAGAGACCCAGTACTTC
CSVGLAGGETQYF
>TRBV4-2|TRBJ2-3|.|TRBD1
TGTGCCAGCAGCCAAGATCGGGGACAGGGCGCAGATACGCAGTATTTT
CASSQDRGQGADTQYF
>TRBV28|TRBJ1-4|few|.
TGTGCCAGCAGACATCAGGGGAAGGATGAAAAACTGTTTTTT
CASRHQGKDEKLFF
>TRBV28|TRBJ2-7|few|.
TGTGCCAGCAGCCCAGGGGGGAGGTACGAGCAGTACTTC
CASSPGGRYEQYF
>TRBV5-1|TRBJ2-2|.|.
TGCGCCAGCAGCTTGTCCCGTAGGTCGGAGACCGGGGAGCTGTTTTTT
CASSLSRRSETGELFF
>TRBV27|TRBJ1-1|few|.
TGTGCCAGTTCACCGGGGGGTATCACTGAAGCTTTCTTT
CASSPGGITEAFF
>TRBV11-2|TRBJ2-1|few|.
TGTGCCAGCAGCTTAATGGGAGGGGGTCTTAGCTCCTACAATGAGCAGTTCTTC
CASSLMGGGLSSYNEQFF
>TRBV4-3|TRBJ1-2|.|.
TGCGCCAGCAGCCAAGAGAGGCAAATCAACTATGGCTACACCTTC
CASSQERQINYGYTF
>TRBV30|TRBJ2-5|few|.
TGTGCCTGTACAGGACAAGAGACCCAGTACTTC
CACTGQETQYF
>TRBV15|TRBJ2-7|.|TRBD1
TGTGCCACCAGCAGAGGGGGGACAGCCTACGAGCAGTACTTC
CATSRGGTAYEQYF
>TRBV7-9|TRBJ2-5|.|.
TGTGCCAGCAGCTTAGCGCCACAGGGACAAGAGACCCAGTACTTC
CASSLAPQGQETQYF
>TRBV28|TRBJ2-3|few|TRBD2
TGTGCCAGCAGTTCCCGGACACTAGCGGGTTGGGGCACAGATACGCAGTATTTT
CASSSRTLAGWGTDTQYF
>TRBV6-5|TRBJ1-2|few|.
TGTGCCAGCAGTTTCTTGGACACTACTAACTATGGCTACACCTTC
CASSFLDTTNYGYTF
>TRBV19|TRBJ2-1|.|TRBD2
TGTGCCAGTAGTATCTGGCTAGCGGGGGAAAATGAGCAGTTCTTC
CASSIWLAGENEQFF
>TRBV28|TRBJ2-6|few|TRBD1
TGTGCCAGCAGTTTAGCAGGACAGGGAAAACCTGGGGCCAACGTCCTGACTTTC
CASSLAGQGKPGANVLTF
>TRBV6-1|TRBJ2-6|.|.
TGTGCCAGCAGTGAAGCTGAGTGGTCCTCTGGGGCCAACGTCCTGACTTTC
CASSEAEWSSGANVLTF
>TRBV2|TRBJ1-3|few|.
TGTGCCAGCAGTGACCGGGGTGGAAACACCATATATTTT
CASSDRGGNTIYF
>TRBV29-1|TRBJ2-3|many|TRBD2
TGCAGCGTTACACACCGGGACTACTCGACCATGGATACGCAGTATTTT
CSVTHRDYSTMDTQYF
>TRBV5-8|TRBJ1-2|.|TRBD1
TGTGCCAGCAGCTTGTTAGGTGACAGGGGGTTGAATGGCTACACCTTC
CASSLLGDRGLNGYTF
>TRBV2|TRBJ2-3|.|TRBD2
TGTGCCAGCAGACCCGGACTAGCGGCAGATACGCAGTATTTT
CASRPGLAADTQYF
>TRBV6-1|TRBJ2-7|.|.
TGTGCCAGCAGTGAAGCCCCGGGTTCGGGGGAGCAGTACTTC
CASSEAPGSGEQYF
>TRBV4-1|TRBJ1-2|.|.
TGCGCCAGCAGCCAAGAGTCGGTCGGCTATGGCTACACCTTC
CASSQESVGYGYTF
>TRBV11-1|TRBJ2-7|.|.
TGTGCCAGCAGCTTCCTAGTTCGCCACGAGCAGTACTTC
CASSFLVRHEQYF
>TRBV5-1|TRBJ2-2|.|TRBD1
TGCGCCAGCAGCCCGACAGGGGACACCGGGGAGCTGTTTTTT
CASSPTGDTGELFF
>TRBV4-3|TRBJ1-5|.|.
TGCGCCAGCAGCCAAGAAGTATTTAGCCAGCCCCAGCATTTT
CASSQEVFSQPQHF
>TRBV18|TRBJ2-7|.|TRBD1
TGTGCCAGCCAAGATGGCCCGGGACAGACCTACGAGCAGTACTTC
CASQDGPGQTYEQYF
>TRBV6-5|TRBJ2-7|few|TRBD2
TGTGCCAGCAGTTACTCAGCGGGAGGATCCTACGAGCAGTACTTC
CASSYSAGGSYEQYF
>TRBV5-4|TRBJ2-3|few|TRBD1
TGTGCCAGCAGCTCCGCCGGGACAGGGGCGAGGGATACGCAGTATTTT
CASSSAGTGARDTQYF
>TRBV5-1|TRBJ2-7|.|TRBD1
TGCGCCAGCAGCTTGAGCCAGGGGGCGGTTTTTTCCCACGAGCAGTACTTC
CASSLSQGAVFSHEQYF
>TRBV5-4|TRBJ2-7|few|.
TGTGCCAGCAGCTCGGGATATGTACAGAGTATCCACGAGCAGTACTTC
CASSSGYVQSIHEQYF
>TRBV5-6|TRBJ2-5|.|.
TGTGCCAGCAGCTTCCTCGAGGGGAGGAAAGAGACCCAGTACTTC
CASSFLEGRKETQYF
>TRBV11-2|TRBJ2-1|.|.
TGTGCCAGCAGCTTTAATTTTGGGAGCTTCGATGAGCAGTTCTTC
CASSFNFGSFDEQFF
>TRBV7-2|TRBJ2-7|.|.
TGTGCCAGCAGCTTAGTGGCAGTTCTCAGGGCCTCCTACGAGCAGTACTTC
CASSLVAVLRASYEQYF
>TRBV5-1|TRBJ2-3|few|TRBD2
TGCGCCAGCAGCTTCTCCGGGACTAGAGCCGATACGCAGTATTTT
CASSFSGTRADTQYF
>TRBV18|TRBJ1-1|.|.
TGTGCCAGCTCACCATCCAGGGAGGTAGTAGCTTTCTTT
CASSPSREVVAFF
>TRBV2|TRBJ2-7|.|TRBD1
TGTGCCAGCAGTGAATTGAGACAGGGGTACGAGCAGTACTTC
CASSELRQGYEQYF
>TRBV30|TRBJ1-2|few|.
TGTGCCTGGACCCTCGCGAATGGCTACACCTTC
CAWTLANGYTF
>TRBV6-1|TRBJ1-1|.|.
TGTGCCAGCAGTGTAGACAGGTACACTGAAGCTTTCTTT
CASSVDRYTEAFF
>TRBV5-4|TRBJ1-4|few|TRBD1
TGTGCCACATCTGGGACAGGGGGGAATGAAAAACTGTTTTTT
CATSGTGGNEKLFF
>TRBV5-6|TRBJ1-2|few|TRBD1
TGTGCCAGCAGCCCTCCGGGACAGGGTCGTTATGGCTACACCTTC
CASSPPGQGRYGYTF